These 12 T cell receptor beta chains share one sample of origin, sequenced in a study of T cells in Graves' hyperthyroidism and ophthalmopathy. RNA transcripts provided the source from which TCR beta CDR3 regions were amplified. Initially, a first-round RT-PCR of the TCR CDR3 employed the HTBI primer set. One entry per CDR3 protein results from TCRdb running MiXCR on the multiplex PCR reads. The sample consists of about 710,000 distinct CDR3 sequences, over 15% of them appearing once. The sequencing input was blood. These receptor sequences come from a man in his late teens or twenties with Graves' hyperthyroidism.

This clonotype was seen many times. One end of the junction fails to match germline, which may point to a read error. V gene TRBV7-2 combines with J gene TRBJ1-1, with D perhaps matching TRBD1 (5 bases). From germline, CDR1 is SGHTA and CDR2 FQGNSA. The length of the CDR3 is 16 residues. CDR3 nucleotide sequence: TGTGCCAGCATCTTATCTCCTTCGAGGGGTGGGACTGAAGCTTTCTTT. This codes for CASILSPSRGGTEAFF.

The V gene is TRBV7-8, the J gene TRBJ2-1; the match to TRBD2 covers 7 bases. Trimming took 0 bases from V and 4 from J; bases not matched to a gene: 15. In germline, CDR1 is SGHVS, CDR2 FQNEAQ. The CDR3 is made up of 19 amino acids. DNA of the CDR3: TGTGCCAGCAGCTTAGCGATAGCCCCGGGGCTAGCGGTATACAATGAGCAGTTCTTC. Its protein product is CASSLAIAPGLAVYNEQFF.

This clonotype was seen repeatedly, ten times or more. The chain uses TRBV29-1 and TRBJ2-5; the D call may be TRBD1 or TRBD2 (6 bases each). Germline CDR1 reads SQVTM; CDR2 reads ANQGSEA. This CDR3 contains 14 residues. V dropped 6 bases and J dropped 3 bases, with 17 bases sitting between them. CDR3 bases: TGCAGCGTAAGGGGGGCTAGTCGAAAAGAGACCCAGTACTTC. Translated, it gives CSVRGASRKETQYF.

This clonotype was recorded many times. The chain carries TRBV2 and TRBJ2-7; tentative D call: TRBD1 (6 bases). Trimming left V 7 bases short and J 2 bases short, with 9 bases between. Germline lookup yields CDR1 SNHLY and CDR2 FYNNEI. The CDR3 consists of 12 residues. The CDR3 DNA is TGTGCCAGCAACAGGGTACCCTACGAGCAGTACTTC. Translation gives CASNRVPYEQYF.

This clonotype has only a few counts. The V gene is TRBV27, the J gene TRBJ2-7; unclear D gene. Germline V gives CDR1 MNHEY, CDR2 SMNVEV (reference sequence). V was cut by 1 base and J by 0 bases, with 13 bases left in between. The CDR3 loop spans 16 amino acids. CDR3 bases: TGTGCCAGCAGTTTATGGGGTCCCTCGAGCTCCTACGAGCAGTACTTC. Encoded protein: CASSLWGPSSSYEQYF.

This clonotype was found many times. This rearrangement joins TRBV3-1 to TRBJ2-7; weak D call: TRBD1 (6 bases). CDR3 length: 15 residues. The germline V gene encodes CDR1 LGHDT and CDR2 YNNKEL (reference sequence). Trimming left V 1 base short and J 5 bases short, with 15 bases between. The CDR3 here is CASSQVMGQFHEQYF. The CDR3 bases are TGTGCCAGCAGCCAAGTTATGGGACAATTCCACGAGCAGTACTTC.

The V call is TRBV12-3 or TRBV12-4, the J call TRBJ1-3; D not certain. The V end was cut by 8 bases, the J end by 0 bases, with 14 bases between. The CDR3 is made up of 15 amino acids. The CDR3 spells CASGRRNLSGNTIYF. The CDR3 region has the DNA TGTGCCAGCGGCCGGCGGAACCTCTCTGGAAACACCATATATTTT.

The chain joins TRBV20-1 to TRBJ2-7; 9 bases are shared with TRBD2. The ends lost 0 bases at V and 0 bases at J; junction bases unmatched: 3. The CDR3 has 15 amino acids. The germline gives CDR1 DFQATT, CDR2 SNEGSKA (reference sequence). The CDR3 coding sequence is TGCAGTGCTAGAGAAACTAGCGGGCCCTCCTACGAGCAGTACTTC. It translates to CSARETSGPSYEQYF.

The chain uses TRBV29-1 and TRBJ2-1; 8 nucleotides line up with TRBD2. V lost 7 bases, J lost 2 bases, and 13 bases stayed unmatched. The CDR3 is made up of 16 amino acids. The germline V gene encodes CDR1 SQVTM and CDR2 ANQGSEA. In nucleotides, the CDR3 is TGCAGCGCCCAACCGCCTGGAGCGGGAGCCTACAATGAGCAGTTCTTC. Translation: CSAQPPGAGAYNEQFF.

This clonotype has more than one count but fewer than ten. The J gene is TRBJ1-5, the V gene TRBV20-1; D possibly corresponds to TRBD1 (5 bases). Germline CDR1 reads DFQATT; CDR2 reads SNEGSKA (reference sequence). V lost 7 bases to trimming and J lost 0 bases, with 10 bases between them. CDR3 length: 13 residues. CDR3 residues: CSGGGSSNQPQHF. The CDR3 DNA reads TGCAGTGGGGGGGGGTCTAGCAATCAGCCCCAGCATTTT.

The chain carries TRBV6-1 and TRBJ1-2; D gene uncertain. There are 13 residues in the CDR3. CDR1 and CDR2 from the germline V gene are MNHNS and SASEGT. Trimming left V 6 bases short and J 3 bases short, with 11 bases between. CDR3 protein: CASRGNQYYGYTF. The CDR3 bases are TGTGCCAGCAGAGGGAATCAATACTATGGCTACACCTTC.

In DNA form, the CDR3 reads TGTGCCAGCAGCCAAGATGTCAGCAATCAGCCCCAGCATTTT. Protein: CASSQDVSNQPQHF. The chain combines TRBV3-1 with TRBJ1-5; D is unresolved. This CDR3 is 14 amino acids long. Germline V lookup: CDR1 LGHDT, CDR2 YNNKEL (reference sequence). Trimming took off 0 bases at V and 1 base at J, with 4 bases between the two ends.